This T cell receptor beta chain was identified in a study of shared clonotypes between healthy human individuals. To note about this clone: The antigen is unknown.

Per sorted-subset replicate PCR, input was about 180 ng DNA, representing roughly 30,000 T cell genomes. Measured with immunoSEQ multiplex PCR; TCRdb has only the in-frame clones, and not every one. The profile shows 2 million or so clones, approximately 94% of them singletons. V gave up 7 bases and J gave up 2 bases; unmatched junction bases: 7. Germline CDR1 is SNHLY and CDR2 is FYNNEI. The CDR3 is 14 amino acids. Overall study results and limits: Incompleteness in sorted-subset sequencing, despite large depth, was shown by rarefaction.

Positively selected for CCR7, the CD45RO-negative cells used as naive CD8 cells excluded terminally differentiated effector memory CD45RA+ cells. The gene calls are TRBV2 and TRBJ2-5; the match to TRBD2 covers 7 bases. The sequencing sample was made of naive CD8+ T cells sorted from blood. This clonotype was sampled from a young man in good health. CDR3 nucleotide sequence: TGTGCCAGCACCGAGGGAGGGAATCAAGAGACCCAGTACTTC. Encoded protein: CASTEGGNQETQYF. Combining the CDR3 with reference TRBV2 and TRBJ2-5 gives the whole variable domain EPEVTQTPSHQVTQMGQEVILRCVPISNHLYFYWYRQILGQKVEFLVSFYNNEISEKSEIFDDQFSVERPDGSNFTLKIRSTKLEDSAMYFCASTEGGNQETQYFGPGTRLLVL.